The 24 T cell receptor beta chains below come from one sample, sequenced in a study of control samples from healthy donors and cancer patients. Assay: immunoSEQ multiplex PCR; the TCRdb copy retains only in-frame clones and omits some. This table has some 250,000 clones, over 70% appearing once. Material for sequencing was PBMCs. Receptors were obtained from a woman aged 55-69 years with lung cancer.

The chain links TRBV28 to TRBJ2-1; 7 nucleotides line up with TRBD1. This CDR3 is 16 amino acids long. Germline CDR1 is MDHEN and CDR2 is SYDVKM. The V segment lost 5 bases and the J segment 1 base; nucleotides outside the gene matches: 8. CDR3 in amino acids: CASSPYRGLSYNEQFF. CDR3 in DNA: TGTGCCAGCAGTCCCTACAGGGGTCTGTCCTACAATGAGCAGTTCTTC.

The rearrangement links TRBV30 to TRBJ2-3; 8 nucleotides match TRBD2. Germline V gene sequence: CDR1 GTSNPN, CDR2 SVGIG (reference sequence). The CDR3 has 15 amino acids. V shed 4 bases and J 4 bases; nucleotides not matched to a gene: 10. CDR3: CAWMMAGGGADTQYF. In DNA form, the CDR3 reads TGTGCCTGGATGATGGCGGGAGGAGGGGCAGATACGCAGTATTTT.

The chain combines TRBV6-5 with TRBJ1-6; D unresolved. The V end was cut by 3 bases, the J end by 10 bases, with 13 bases between. Germline V gives CDR1 MNHEY, CDR2 SVGAGI. This CDR3 is 14 amino acids long. The DNA for the CDR3 is TGTGCCAGCAGTTATGCTGGCGGTGGGTCACCCCTCCACTTT. Translated: CASSYAGGGSPLHF.

About this clone: The identical CDR3 is also encoded by other nucleotide sequences in the sample. V and J are TRBV6-5 and TRBJ1-4; D is possibly TRBD1 (6 bases). CDR3 length: 15 residues. V gave up 0 bases and J gave up 8 bases, with 13 bases separating them. Germline V gives CDR1 MNHEY, CDR2 SVGAGI. The CDR3 DNA sequence: TGTGCCAGCAGTTACTCGGGAACAGGGCGAGAAAAACTGTTTTTT. Its protein is CASSYSGTGREKLFF.

This chain uses TRBV7-9 with TRBJ1-4, with a possible D match to TRBD1 (5 bases). The CDR3 runs to 15 residues. V was cut by 5 bases and J by 5 bases, with 15 bases left in between. Germline lookup yields CDR1 SEHNR and CDR2 FQNEAQ (reference sequence). The CDR3 coding sequence is TGTGCCAGCAGCCGAATACAGGATGAGAATGAAAAACTGTTTTTT. The encoded protein is CASSRIQDENEKLFF.

The chain recombines TRBV3-1 (or the pseudogene TRBV3-2) with TRBJ2-7, with D maybe TRBD2 (5 bases). Germline-derived CDR1 and CDR2 are LGHDT and YNNKEL (reference sequence). V lost 4 bases to trimming and J lost 4 bases, with 8 bases between them. This CDR3 region has 12 residues. The CDR3 region has the DNA TGTGCCAGCAGCCGGGGAGAATACGAGCAGTACTTC. Amino acids: CASSRGEYEQYF.

This chain uses TRBV5-6 with TRBJ2-3; 7 bases align to TRBD2. From germline, CDR1 is SGHDT and CDR2 YYEEEE. The length of the CDR3 is 16 residues. V trimming: 3 bases; J trimming: 0 bases; junction bases outside the gene matches: 7. CDR3: CASSWMTSRSTDTQYF. The CDR3, as DNA: TGTGCCAGCAGCTGGATGACTAGCAGGAGCACAGATACGCAGTATTTT.

The chain uses TRBV5-1 and TRBJ2-7; tentatively, D is TRBD2 (6 bases). Per germline, CDR1 SGHRS and CDR2 YFSETQ. The CDR3 runs to 13 residues. With 3 bases removed from V and 5 bases from J, the gap between germline ends came to 12 bases. CDR3 nucleotide sequence: TGCGCCAGCAGCTGGGTGGGGGGAGACGAGCAGTACTTC. Translation: CASSWVGGDEQYF.

The rearrangement uses TRBV6-1 and TRBJ2-1; D call uncertain. Germline values: CDR1 MNHNS, CDR2 SASEGT. This CDR3 comprises 16 residues. Deletions cut 2 bases from V and 4 bases from J, with 15 bases between. In DNA, the CDR3 is TGTGCCAGCAGTGAATTCAACAGTAACCCGTACAATGAGCAGTTCTTC. The encoded protein is CASSEFNSNPYNEQFF.

The rearrangement links TRBV6-6 to TRBJ1-1; no reliable D call. V shed 1 base and J shed 6 bases, with 6 bases lying between them. CDR3 length: 12 amino acids. Germline values: CDR1 MNHNY, CDR2 SVGAGI (reference sequence). The CDR3 loop is CASSYFSPEAFF. In DNA, the CDR3 is TGTGCCAGCAGTTACTTCTCCCCTGAAGCTTTCTTT.

This clone was seen a few times. The chain recombines TRBV10-1 with TRBJ2-7; unclear D gene. Between the trimmed V and J ends, which lost 5 bases and 5 bases, there was a span of 13 bases. In germline, CDR1 is WNHNN, CDR2 SYGVQD (reference sequence). CDR3 length: 13 amino acids. Here the CDR3 DNA reads TGCGCCAGCAGTTCCTCAAGGATCAACGAGCAGTACTTC. Protein product: CASSSSRINEQYF.

The chain recombines TRBV19 with TRBJ1-5, with 11 bases identical to TRBD1. The CDR3 is made up of 13 amino acids. J lost 8 bases, V lost 8 bases, and 5 bases had no gene match. Looked up from germline, CDR1 is LNHDA and CDR2 is SQIVND (reference sequence). The CDR3 is CASHRDRGKPQHF. The CDR3, as DNA: TGTGCCAGTCACCGGGACAGGGGGAAGCCCCAGCATTTT.

The chain joins TRBV5-1 to TRBJ2-5; the match to TRBD2 covers 13 bases. The CDR3 sequence is 15 residues long. The germline CDR1 and CDR2 sequences are SGHRS and YFSETQ. The V and J ends lost 2 bases and 3 bases, in that order; junction bases with no gene match: 1. The DNA of the CDR3 is TGCGCCAGCAGCTTTGGGACTAGCGGGAAAGAGACCCAGTACTTC. This gives the protein CASSFGTSGKETQYF.

The V gene is TRBV2, the J gene TRBJ1-1, with a tentative D call TRBD1 (5 bases). The CDR3 is 13 amino acids. Trimming stripped 10 bases from V and 1 base from J, with 13 bases between. Germline values: CDR1 SNHLY, CDR2 FYNNEI. The chain's CDR3 is CANRIGANTEAFF. CDR3 DNA: TGTGCCAACCGAATAGGGGCGAACACTGAAGCTTTCTTT.

This clone has a handful of counts. This rearrangement joins TRBV7-2 to TRBJ2-3; D not resolved. V was trimmed by 5 bases and J by 1 base, leaving 13 bases between them. The CDR3 has 15 amino acids. Germline-derived CDR1 and CDR2 are SGHTA and FQGNSA. CDR3 DNA: TGTGCCAGCAGCCCACTATTGAGTGGCACAGATACGCAGTATTTT. Translation: CASSPLLSGTDTQYF.

V gene TRBV10-3 combines with J gene TRBJ2-1; D gene unclear. The CDR3 has 14 residues. Germline CDR1 is ENHRY and CDR2 is SYGVKD. Trimming pared 1 base from V and 6 bases from J, leaving 10 bases between. The CDR3 reads CAISELSGSNEQFF. CDR3 coding DNA: TGTGCCATCAGTGAGTTATCGGGTAGCAATGAGCAGTTCTTC.

This clone showed up just a few times. The chain links TRBV19 to TRBJ1-1; 8 nucleotides align to TRBD1. Germline CDR1 and CDR2: LNHDA and SQIVND (reference sequence). This CDR3 comprises 14 residues. V shed 6 bases and J 4 bases; nucleotides not matched to a gene: 7. The CDR3 DNA is TGTGCCAGTAGCCTTCTGACAGGGGTCACTGAAGCTTTCTTT. As protein: CASSLLTGVTEAFF.

The J gene is TRBJ2-2, the V gene TRBV20-1; no definite D call. CDR1 and CDR2 (germline): DFQATT, SNEGSKA (reference sequence). This CDR3 has 11 residues. Trimming removed 5 bases from V and 0 bases from J, with 1 base in between. The CDR3 region is CSAPNTGELFF. The CDR3 bases are TGCAGTGCTCCGAACACCGGGGAGCTGTTTTTT.

V usage is TRBV6-4 and J usage is TRBJ2-7, with unresolved D. Germline V gives CDR1 MRHNA, CDR2 SNTAGT. Trimming left V 0 bases short and J 0 bases short, with 12 bases between. CDR3 size: 16 residues. This CDR3 is CASSDSWTVSSYEQYF. The CDR3 DNA follows: TGTGCCAGCAGTGACTCCTGGACGGTGAGCTCCTACGAGCAGTACTTC.

As DNA, the CDR3 is TGCGCCAGCAGCTCTGGACAGGGGGCCACCGGGGAGCTGTTTTTT. This sequence encodes CASSSGQGATGELFF. The V call is TRBV5-1, the J call TRBJ2-2, with 11 bases matching TRBD1. Germline V gene data show CDR1 as SGHRS and CDR2 as YFSETQ. This CDR3 is built from 15 residues. The V and J ends lost 3 bases and 4 bases, in that order; junction bases with no gene match: 2.

This rearrangement joins TRBV6-5 to TRBJ2-7; TRBD1 is a possible D gene (6 bases). In germline, CDR1 is MNHEY, CDR2 SVGAGI. This CDR3 is 13 amino acids long. With 6 bases removed from V and 6 bases from J, the gap between germline ends came to 15 bases. The CDR3 loop reads CASRWGRDTEQYF. The CDR3 nucleotides read TGTGCCAGCAGGTGGGGGCGCGATACCGAGCAGTACTTC.

The chain employs TRBV5-5 and TRBJ2-2, with D perhaps assigned TRBD1 or TRBD2 (6 bases each). Trimming stripped 3 bases from V and 5 bases from J, with 14 bases between. CDR3 size: 15 residues. CDR1 is SGHKS and CDR2 is YYEKEE in the germline V gene (reference sequence). Here the CDR3 DNA reads TGTGCCAGCAGCTCACAGGGACTGGGGACCGGGGAGCTGTTTTTT. Amino acid sequence: CASSSQGLGTGELFF.

V and J are TRBV6-4 and TRBJ1-1; D is ambiguous. The germline V gene encodes CDR1 MRHNA and CDR2 SNTAGT. This CDR3 is 13 amino acids long. Trimming took 8 bases from V and 1 from J, leaving 11 bases between them. CDR3 nucleotide sequence: TGTGCCAGCCGGAAGCAGCCGAACACTGAAGCTTTCTTT. Translating gives CASRKQPNTEAFF.

V is TRBV29-1 and J is TRBJ2-3; either TRBD1 or TRBD2 may supply D (6 bases each). CDR3 size: 13 residues. CDR1 is SQVTM, CDR2 ANQGSEA, per germline. V was pared by 4 bases and J by 4 bases, with 12 bases between. The CDR3 region has the DNA TGCAGCGTTGTTGGGGGGCTGCCAGATACGCAGTATTTT. This gives the protein CSVVGGLPDTQYF.